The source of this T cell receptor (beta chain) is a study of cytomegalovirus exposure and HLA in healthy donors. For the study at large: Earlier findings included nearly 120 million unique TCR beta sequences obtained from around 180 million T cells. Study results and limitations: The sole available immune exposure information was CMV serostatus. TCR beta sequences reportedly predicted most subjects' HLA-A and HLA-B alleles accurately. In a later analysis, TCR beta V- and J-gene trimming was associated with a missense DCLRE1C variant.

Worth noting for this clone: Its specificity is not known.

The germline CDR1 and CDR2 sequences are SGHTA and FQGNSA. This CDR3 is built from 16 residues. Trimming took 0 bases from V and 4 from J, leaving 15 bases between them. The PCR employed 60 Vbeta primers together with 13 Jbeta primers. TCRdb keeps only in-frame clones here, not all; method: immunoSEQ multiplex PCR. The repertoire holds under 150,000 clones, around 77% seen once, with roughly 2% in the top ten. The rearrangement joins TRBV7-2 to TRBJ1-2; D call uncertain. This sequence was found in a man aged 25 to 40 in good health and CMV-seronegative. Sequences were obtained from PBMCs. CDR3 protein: CASSLAVARSGYGYTF. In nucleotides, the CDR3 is TGTGCCAGCAGCTTAGCGGTGGCGCGGAGTGGCTATGGCTACACCTTC.